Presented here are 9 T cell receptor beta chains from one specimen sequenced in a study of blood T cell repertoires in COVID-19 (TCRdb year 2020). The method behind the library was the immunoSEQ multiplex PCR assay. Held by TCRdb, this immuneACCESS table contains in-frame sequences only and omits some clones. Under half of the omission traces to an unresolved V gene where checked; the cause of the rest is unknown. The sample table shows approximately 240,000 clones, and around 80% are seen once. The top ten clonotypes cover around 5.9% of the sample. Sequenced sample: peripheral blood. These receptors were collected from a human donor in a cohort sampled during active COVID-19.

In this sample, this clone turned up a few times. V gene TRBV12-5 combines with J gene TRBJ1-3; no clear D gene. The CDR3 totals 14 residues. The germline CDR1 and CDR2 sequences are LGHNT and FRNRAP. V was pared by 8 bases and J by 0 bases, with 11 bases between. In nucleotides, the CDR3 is TGTGCTAGTCAAATGGAGAGCTCTGGAAACACCATATATTTT. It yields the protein CASQMESSGNTIYF.

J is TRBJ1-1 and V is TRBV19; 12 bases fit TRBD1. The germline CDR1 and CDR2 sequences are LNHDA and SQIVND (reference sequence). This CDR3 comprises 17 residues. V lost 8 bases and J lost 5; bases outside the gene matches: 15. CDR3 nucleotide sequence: TGTGCCAGTGACGGCCGGGACAGGGGGCGCGCGGGGACTGAAGCTTTCTTT. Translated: CASDGRDRGRAGTEAFF.

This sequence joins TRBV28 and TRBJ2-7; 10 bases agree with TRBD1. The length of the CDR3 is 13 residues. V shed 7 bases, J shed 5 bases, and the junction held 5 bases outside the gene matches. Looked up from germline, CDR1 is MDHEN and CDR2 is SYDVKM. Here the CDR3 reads CASKRQGAHEQYF. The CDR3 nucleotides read TGTGCCAGCAAGCGACAGGGGGCTCACGAGCAGTACTTC.

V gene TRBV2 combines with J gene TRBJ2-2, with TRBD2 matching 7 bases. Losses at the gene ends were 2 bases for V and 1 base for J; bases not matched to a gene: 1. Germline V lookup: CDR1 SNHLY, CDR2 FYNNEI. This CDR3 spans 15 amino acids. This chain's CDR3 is CASSEKRGNTGELFF. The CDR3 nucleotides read TGTGCCAGCAGTGAAAAGCGGGGGAACACCGGGGAGCTGTTTTTT.

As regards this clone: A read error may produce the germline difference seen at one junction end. The CDR3: CASTLARLYEQYF. The CDR3 DNA reads TGTGCAAGCACCCTAGCAAGGCTCTACGAGCAGTACTTC. The rearrangement links TRBV6-5 to TRBJ2-7; perhaps TRBD2 as D (5 bases). CDR1 is MNHEY and CDR2 is SVGAGI in the germline V gene. This CDR3 comprises 13 residues.

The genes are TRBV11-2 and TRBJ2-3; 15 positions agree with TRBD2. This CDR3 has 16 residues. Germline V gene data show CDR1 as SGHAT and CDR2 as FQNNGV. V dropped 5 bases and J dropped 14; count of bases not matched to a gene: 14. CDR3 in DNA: TGTGCCAGCAGCCCTAGCCCCGGACTAGCGGGGGGGCCCCGGTATTTT. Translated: CASSPSPGLAGGPRYF.

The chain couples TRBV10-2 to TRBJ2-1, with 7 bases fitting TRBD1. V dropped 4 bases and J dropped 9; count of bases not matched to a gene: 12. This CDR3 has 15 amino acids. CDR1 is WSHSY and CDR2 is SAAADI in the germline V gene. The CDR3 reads CASSVTLGGQLEQFF. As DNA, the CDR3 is TGCGCCAGCAGTGTGACTCTAGGGGGACAGCTTGAGCAGTTCTTC.

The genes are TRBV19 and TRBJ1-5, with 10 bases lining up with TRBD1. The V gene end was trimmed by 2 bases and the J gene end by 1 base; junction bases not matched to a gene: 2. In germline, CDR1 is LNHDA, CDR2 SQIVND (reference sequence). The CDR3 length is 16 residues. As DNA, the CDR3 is TGTGCCAGTAGTATACAGGGACAGGGGAGCAATCAGCCCCAGCATTTT. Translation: CASSIQGQGSNQPQHF.

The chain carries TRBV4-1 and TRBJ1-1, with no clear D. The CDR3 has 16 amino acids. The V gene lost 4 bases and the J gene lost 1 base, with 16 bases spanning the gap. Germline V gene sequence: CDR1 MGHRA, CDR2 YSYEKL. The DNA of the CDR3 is TGCGCCAGCAGCCCCGGCGCGGCTTATAGGAACACTGAAGCTTTCTTT. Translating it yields CASSPGAAYRNTEAFF.